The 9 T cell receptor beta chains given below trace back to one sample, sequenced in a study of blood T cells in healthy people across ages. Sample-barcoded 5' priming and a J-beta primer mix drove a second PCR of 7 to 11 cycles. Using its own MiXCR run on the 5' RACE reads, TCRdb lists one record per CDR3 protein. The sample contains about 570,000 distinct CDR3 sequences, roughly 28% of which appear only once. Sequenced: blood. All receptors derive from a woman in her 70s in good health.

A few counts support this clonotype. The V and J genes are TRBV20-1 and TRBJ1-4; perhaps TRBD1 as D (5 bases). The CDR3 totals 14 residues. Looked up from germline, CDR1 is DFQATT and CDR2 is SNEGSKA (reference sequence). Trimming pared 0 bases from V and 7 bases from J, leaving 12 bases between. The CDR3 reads CSARDMAGGEKLFF. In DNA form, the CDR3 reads TGCAGTGCTAGAGACATGGCGGGGGGTGAAAAACTGTTTTTT.

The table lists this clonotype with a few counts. The CDR3 spells CASSLSGSGTEAFF. CDR3 bases: TGTGCCAGCAGTTTATCGGGGTCGGGCACTGAAGCTTTCTTT. The genes are TRBV27 and TRBJ1-1; D unclear. The V gene lost 0 bases and the J gene lost 4 bases, with 9 bases spanning the gap. The CDR3 length is 14 residues. CDR1 MNHEY and CDR2 SMNVEV come from the germline V gene (reference sequence).

CDR3 coding DNA: TGTGCCAGCAGCGTATCCCGTGGCGAGAGAACCGGGGAGCTGTTTTTT. Residues: CASSVSRGERTGELFF. V and J are TRBV9 and TRBJ2-2; D gene ambiguous. Per the germline V gene, CDR1 is SGDLS and CDR2 is YYNGEE. This CDR3 contains 16 residues. Trimming took 1 base from V and 5 from J, leaving 15 bases between them.

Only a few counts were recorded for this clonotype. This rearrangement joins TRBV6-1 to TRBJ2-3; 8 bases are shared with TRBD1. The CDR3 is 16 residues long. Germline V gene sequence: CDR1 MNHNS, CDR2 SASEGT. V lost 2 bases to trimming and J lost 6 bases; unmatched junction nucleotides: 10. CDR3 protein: CASSESGQGAVDTQYF. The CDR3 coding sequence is TGTGCCAGCAGTGAAAGTGGCCAGGGGGCAGTTGATACGCAGTATTTT.

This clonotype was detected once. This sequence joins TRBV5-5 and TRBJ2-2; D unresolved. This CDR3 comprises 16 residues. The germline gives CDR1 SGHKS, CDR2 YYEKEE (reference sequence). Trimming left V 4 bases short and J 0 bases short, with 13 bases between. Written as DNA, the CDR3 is TGTGCCAGCAGCACCTTAGGCGCCCCGAACACCGGGGAGCTGTTTTTT. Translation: CASSTLGAPNTGELFF.

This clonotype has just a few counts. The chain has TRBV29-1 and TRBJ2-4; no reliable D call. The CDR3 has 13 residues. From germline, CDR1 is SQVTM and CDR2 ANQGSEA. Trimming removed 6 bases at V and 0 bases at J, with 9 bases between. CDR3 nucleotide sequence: TGCAGCGTAGAGGCAGGAGCCAAAAACATTCAGTACTTC. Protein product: CSVEAGAKNIQYF.

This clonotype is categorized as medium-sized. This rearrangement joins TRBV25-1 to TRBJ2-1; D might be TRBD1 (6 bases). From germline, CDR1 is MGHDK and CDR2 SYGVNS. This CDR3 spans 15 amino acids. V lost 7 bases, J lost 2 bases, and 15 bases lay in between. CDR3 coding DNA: TGTGCCAGCACCCCTGTTGAGGGGGCCTACAATGAGCAGTTCTTC. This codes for CASTPVEGAYNEQFF.

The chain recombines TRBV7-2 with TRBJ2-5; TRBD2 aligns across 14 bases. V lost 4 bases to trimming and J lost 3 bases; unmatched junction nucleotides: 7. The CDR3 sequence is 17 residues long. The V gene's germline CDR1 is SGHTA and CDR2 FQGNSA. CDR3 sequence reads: CASSYRPGLAGEETQYF. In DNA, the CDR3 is TGTGCCAGCAGCTATCGGCCGGGACTAGCGGGGGAAGAGACCCAGTACTTC.

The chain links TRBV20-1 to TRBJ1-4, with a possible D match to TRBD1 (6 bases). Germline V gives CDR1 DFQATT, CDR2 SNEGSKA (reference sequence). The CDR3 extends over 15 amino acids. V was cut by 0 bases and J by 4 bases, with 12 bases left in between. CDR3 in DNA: TGCAGTGCTAGAGAAAGGGGGAGGGGTAATGAAAAACTGTTTTTT. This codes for CSARERGRGNEKLFF.